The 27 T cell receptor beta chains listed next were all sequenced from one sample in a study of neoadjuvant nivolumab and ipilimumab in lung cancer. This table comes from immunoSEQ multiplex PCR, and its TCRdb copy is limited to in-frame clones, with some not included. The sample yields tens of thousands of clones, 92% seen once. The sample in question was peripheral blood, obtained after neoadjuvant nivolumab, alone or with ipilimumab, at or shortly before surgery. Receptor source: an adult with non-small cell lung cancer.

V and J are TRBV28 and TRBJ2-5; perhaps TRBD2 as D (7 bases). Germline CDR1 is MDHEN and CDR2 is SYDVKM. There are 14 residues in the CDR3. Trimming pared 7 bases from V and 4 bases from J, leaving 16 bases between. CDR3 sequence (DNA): TGTGCCAGCACCTCGATGGGGGGGCCAGAGACCCAGTACTTC. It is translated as CASTSMGGPETQYF.

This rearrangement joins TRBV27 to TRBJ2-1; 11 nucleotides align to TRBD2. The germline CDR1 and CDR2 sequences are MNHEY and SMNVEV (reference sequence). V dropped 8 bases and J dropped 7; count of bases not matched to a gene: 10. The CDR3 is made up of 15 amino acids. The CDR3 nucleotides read TGTGCCAGCGGGCAAGCTAGCGGGAGGTCGAATGAGCAGTTCTTC. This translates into CASGQASGRSNEQFF.

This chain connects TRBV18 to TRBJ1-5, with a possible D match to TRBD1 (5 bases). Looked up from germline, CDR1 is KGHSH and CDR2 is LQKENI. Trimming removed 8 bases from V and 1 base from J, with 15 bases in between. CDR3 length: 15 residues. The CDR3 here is CASRVGTGSNQPQHF. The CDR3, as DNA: TGTGCCAGCCGAGTAGGGACGGGAAGCAATCAGCCCCAGCATTTT. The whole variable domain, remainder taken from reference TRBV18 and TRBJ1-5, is NAGVMQNPRHLVRRRGQEARLRCSPMKGHSHVYWYRQLPEEGLKFMVYLQKENIIDESGMPKERFSAEFPKEGPSILRIQQVVRGDSAAYFCASRVGTGSNQPQHFGDGTRLSIL.

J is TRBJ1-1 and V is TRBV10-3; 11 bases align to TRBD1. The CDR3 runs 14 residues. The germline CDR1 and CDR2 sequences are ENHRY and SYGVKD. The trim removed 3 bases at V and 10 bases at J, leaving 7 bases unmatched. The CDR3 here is CAISDGGQGERAFF. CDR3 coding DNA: TGTGCCATCAGTGATGGGGGACAGGGGGAAAGAGCTTTCTTT.

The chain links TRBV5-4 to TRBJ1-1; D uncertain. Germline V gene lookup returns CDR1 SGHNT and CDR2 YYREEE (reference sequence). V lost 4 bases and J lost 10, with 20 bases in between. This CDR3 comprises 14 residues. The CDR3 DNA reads TGTGCCAGCAGCCTCCAGCGGGGAACAGCAGCAGCTTTCTTT. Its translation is CASSLQRGTAAAFF. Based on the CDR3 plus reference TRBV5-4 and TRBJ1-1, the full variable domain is ETGVTQSPTHLIKTRGQQVTLRCSSQSGHNTVSWYQQALGQGPQFIFQYYREEENGRGNFPPRFSGLQFPNYSSELNVNALELDDSALYLCASSLQRGTAAAFFGQGTRLTVV.

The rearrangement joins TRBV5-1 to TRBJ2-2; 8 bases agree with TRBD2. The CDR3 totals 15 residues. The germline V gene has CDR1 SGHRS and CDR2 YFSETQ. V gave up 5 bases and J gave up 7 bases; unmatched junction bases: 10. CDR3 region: CASRLSAGADGELFF. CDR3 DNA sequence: TGCGCCAGCAGGTTATCAGCGGGAGCGGACGGGGAGCTGTTTTTT.

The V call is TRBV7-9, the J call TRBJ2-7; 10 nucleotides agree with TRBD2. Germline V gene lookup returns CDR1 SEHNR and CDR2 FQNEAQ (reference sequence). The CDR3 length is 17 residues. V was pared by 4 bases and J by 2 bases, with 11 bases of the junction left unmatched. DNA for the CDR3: TGTGCCAGCAGCTCGACCTCCAGCGGGAGGGGGGCCTACGAGCAGTACTTC. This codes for CASSSTSSGRGAYEQYF.

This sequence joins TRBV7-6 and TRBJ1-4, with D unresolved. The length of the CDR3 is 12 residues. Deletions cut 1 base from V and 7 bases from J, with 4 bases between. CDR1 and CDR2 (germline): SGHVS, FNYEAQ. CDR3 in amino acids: CASSLVIEKLFF. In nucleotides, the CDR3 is TGTGCCAGCAGCTTAGTTATTGAAAAACTGTTTTTT.

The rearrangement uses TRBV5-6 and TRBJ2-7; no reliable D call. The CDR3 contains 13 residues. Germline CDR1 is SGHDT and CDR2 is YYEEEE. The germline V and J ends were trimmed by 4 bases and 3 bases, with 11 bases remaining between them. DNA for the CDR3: TGTGCCAGCAGCCTTTCCCTGAACTACGAGCAGTACTTC. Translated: CASSLSLNYEQYF.

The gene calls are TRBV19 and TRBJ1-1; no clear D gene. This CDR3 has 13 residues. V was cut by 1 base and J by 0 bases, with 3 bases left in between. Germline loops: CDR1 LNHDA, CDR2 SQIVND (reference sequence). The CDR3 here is CASSIAVNTEAFF. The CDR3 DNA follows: TGTGCCAGTAGTATAGCGGTGAACACTGAAGCTTTCTTT.

The CDR3 loop reads CASSITGTSFKQYF. The CDR3 DNA reads as TGTGCCAGCAGCATTACCGGGACTAGTTTCAAGCAGTACTTC. The genes are TRBV7-2 and TRBJ2-7; 8 positions match TRBD2. V trimming: 5 bases; J trimming: 8 bases; junction bases outside the gene matches: 11. This CDR3 region has 14 residues. Per germline, CDR1 SGHTA and CDR2 FQGNSA.

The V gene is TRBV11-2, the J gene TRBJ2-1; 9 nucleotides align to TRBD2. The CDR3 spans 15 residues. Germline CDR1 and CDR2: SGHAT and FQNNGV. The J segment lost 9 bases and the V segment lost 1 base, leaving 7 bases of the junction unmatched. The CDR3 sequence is CASSLGREGRIEQFF. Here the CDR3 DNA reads TGTGCCAGCAGCTTAGGGCGGGAGGGCCGGATTGAGCAGTTCTTC.

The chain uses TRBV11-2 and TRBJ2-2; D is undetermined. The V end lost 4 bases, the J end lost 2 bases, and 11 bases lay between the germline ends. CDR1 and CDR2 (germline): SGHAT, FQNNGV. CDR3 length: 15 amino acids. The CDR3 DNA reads TGTGCCAGCAGCTCGGACCCGGGTAACACCGGGGAGCTGTTTTTT. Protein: CASSSDPGNTGELFF.

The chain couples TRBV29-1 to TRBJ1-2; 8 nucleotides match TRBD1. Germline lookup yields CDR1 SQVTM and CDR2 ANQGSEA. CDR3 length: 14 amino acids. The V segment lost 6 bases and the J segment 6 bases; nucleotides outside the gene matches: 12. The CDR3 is CSVTGTTGADGYTF. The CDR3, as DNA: TGCAGCGTCACCGGGACGACAGGGGCGGATGGCTACACCTTC.

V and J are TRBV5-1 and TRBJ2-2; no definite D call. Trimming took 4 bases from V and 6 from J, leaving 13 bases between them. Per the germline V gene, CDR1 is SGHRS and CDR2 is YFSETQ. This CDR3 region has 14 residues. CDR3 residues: CASSLQTDSGELFF. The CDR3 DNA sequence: TGCGCCAGCAGCCTACAGACTGACTCCGGGGAGCTGTTTTTT.

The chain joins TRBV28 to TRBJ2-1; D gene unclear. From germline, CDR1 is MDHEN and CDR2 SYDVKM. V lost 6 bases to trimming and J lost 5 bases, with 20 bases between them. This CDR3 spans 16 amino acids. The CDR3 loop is CASSLHRPLQNNEQFF. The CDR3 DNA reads TGTGCCAGCAGCCTCCATCGACCACTCCAAAACAATGAGCAGTTCTTC.

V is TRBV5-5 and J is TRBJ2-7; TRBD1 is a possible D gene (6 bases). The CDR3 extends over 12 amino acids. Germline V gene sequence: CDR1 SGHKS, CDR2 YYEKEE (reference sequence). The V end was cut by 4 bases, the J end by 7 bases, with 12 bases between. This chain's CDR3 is CASSRQAQEQYF. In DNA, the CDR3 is TGTGCCAGCAGCCGACAGGCTCAGGAGCAGTACTTC.

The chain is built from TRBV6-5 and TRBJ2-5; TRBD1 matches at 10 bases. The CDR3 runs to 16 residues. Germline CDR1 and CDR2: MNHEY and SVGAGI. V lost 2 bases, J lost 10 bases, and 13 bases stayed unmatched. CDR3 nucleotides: TGTGCCAGCAGTTACAAGGGACAGGGGCGGATCATGGACCAGTACTTC. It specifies CASSYKGQGRIMDQYF.

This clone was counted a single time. CDR3 sequence (DNA): TGTGCCATCAGTGAAAGAACAGGCATAGGCAATCAGCCCCAGCATTTT. Its translation: CAISERTGIGNQPQHF. The chain joins TRBV10-3 to TRBJ1-5; TRBD1 might be the D (5 bases). The CDR3 extends over 16 amino acids. CDR1 and CDR2 from the germline V gene are ENHRY and SYGVKD. Trimming stripped 3 bases from V and 2 bases from J, with 14 bases between.

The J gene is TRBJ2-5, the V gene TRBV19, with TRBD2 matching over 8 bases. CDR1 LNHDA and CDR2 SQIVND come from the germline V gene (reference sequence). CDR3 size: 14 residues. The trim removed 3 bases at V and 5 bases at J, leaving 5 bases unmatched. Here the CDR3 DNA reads TGTGCCAGTAGTATCAGCGGGAGAGTGGAGACCCAGTACTTC. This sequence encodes CASSISGRVETQYF.

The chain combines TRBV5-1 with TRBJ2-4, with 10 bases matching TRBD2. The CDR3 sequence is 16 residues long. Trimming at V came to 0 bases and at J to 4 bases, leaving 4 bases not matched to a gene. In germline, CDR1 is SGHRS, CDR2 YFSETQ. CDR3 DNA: TGCGCCAGCAGCTTGGGAGGACTAGCGGAAAAAAACATTCAGTACTTC. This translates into CASSLGGLAEKNIQYF.

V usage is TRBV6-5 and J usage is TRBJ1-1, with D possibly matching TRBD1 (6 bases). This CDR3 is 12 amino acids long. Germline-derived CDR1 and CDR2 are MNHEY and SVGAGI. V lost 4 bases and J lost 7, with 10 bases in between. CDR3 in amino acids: CASSLQGGEAFF. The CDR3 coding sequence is TGTGCCAGCAGTTTACAGGGTGGTGAAGCTTTCTTT.

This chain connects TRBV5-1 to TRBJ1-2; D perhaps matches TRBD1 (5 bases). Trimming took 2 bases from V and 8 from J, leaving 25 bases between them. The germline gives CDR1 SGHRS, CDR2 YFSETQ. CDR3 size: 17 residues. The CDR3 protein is CASSFGESGLGSGGYTF. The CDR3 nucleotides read TGCGCCAGCAGCTTCGGAGAGTCGGGGCTGGGGTCGGGCGGCTACACCTTC.

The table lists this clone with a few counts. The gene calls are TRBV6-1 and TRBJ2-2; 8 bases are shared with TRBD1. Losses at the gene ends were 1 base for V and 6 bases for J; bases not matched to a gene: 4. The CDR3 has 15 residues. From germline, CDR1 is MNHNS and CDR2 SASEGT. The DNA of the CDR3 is TGTGCCAGCAGTGAAGGGGCAGGGGGCTCCGGGGAGCTGTTTTTT. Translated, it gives CASSEGAGGSGELFF.

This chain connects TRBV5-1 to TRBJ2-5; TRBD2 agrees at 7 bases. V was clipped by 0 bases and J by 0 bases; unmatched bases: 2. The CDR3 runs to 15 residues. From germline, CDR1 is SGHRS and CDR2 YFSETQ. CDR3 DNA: TGCGCCAGCAGCTTGGTGGCGGGGGACCAAGAGACCCAGTACTTC. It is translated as CASSLVAGDQETQYF.

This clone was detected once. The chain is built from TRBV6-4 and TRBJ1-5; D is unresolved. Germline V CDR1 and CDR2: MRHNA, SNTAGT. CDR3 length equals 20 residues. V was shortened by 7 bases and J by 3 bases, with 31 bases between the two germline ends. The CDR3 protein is CASKGAEKLTHPPHNQPQHF. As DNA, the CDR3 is TGTGCCAGCAAGGGTGCAGAGAAATTAACGCACCCTCCCCACAATCAGCCCCAGCATTTT.

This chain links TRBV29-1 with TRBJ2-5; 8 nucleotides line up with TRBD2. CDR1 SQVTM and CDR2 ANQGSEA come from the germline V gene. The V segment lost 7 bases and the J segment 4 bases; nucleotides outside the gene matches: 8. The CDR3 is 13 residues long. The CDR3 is CSAGGEAGETQYF. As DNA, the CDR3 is TGCAGCGCCGGGGGGGAAGCGGGAGAGACCCAGTACTTC.